Included here is one T cell receptor (beta chain) sequence, with context. The data originate from a study of blood T cell repertoires in COVID-19. The wider study: Donors in the United States, Italy and Spain gave samples during acute or convalescent COVID-19. PBMCs, B-cell-depleted T cells, or T cells provided the cDNA or gDNA that made up the material.

CDR3 size: 17 residues. Germline V lookup: CDR1 SGHTA, CDR2 FQGNSA. The V gene end was trimmed by 3 bases and the J gene end by 0 bases; junction bases not matched to a gene: 9. Original handling: Reference gene primer amplification gave estimated nucleated cell counts. Using immunoSEQ multiplex PCR, the repertoire was profiled, and TCRdb retains in-frame clones only, with some absent. The DNA was the basis for D and trimming; V, J and clone size are from that table. This table has 60,000 to 75,000 clones, roughly 80% appearing once. The sample comprised peripheral blood. This TCR was recovered from a woman aged 80 or older with acute or convalescent COVID-19. The gene calls are TRBV7-2 and TRBJ2-7; 9 bases are shared with TRBD1. CDR3 protein: CASSLRGGTGSSYEQYF. For the CDR3, the DNA is TGTGCCAGCAGCTTGAGAGGTGGGACAGGGAGCTCCTACGAGCAGTACTTC.